The source of this TCR beta chain is a study of blood T cell repertoires in COVID-19. Study summary: From T cells, B-cell-depleted T cells, or PBMCs came the material, which was cDNA or gDNA.

Per the authors' pipeline: Nucleated cell number was recorded as an estimate derived from reference gene primer amplification. Sequenced by immunoSEQ multiplex PCR; TCRdb stores in-frame clones only, minus some. Clone size and the V and J calls come from that table; the DNA yielded D and trimming. The sample has 150,000 to 190,000 clones, about 88% seen once. Assignment of participants to cohorts was predicated upon participant-reported clinical history. The recovered donors of Cohort 3 showed two negative PCRs, clearance, or symptom resolution. V was pared by 1 base and J by 2 bases, with 16 bases between. The CDR3 is 17 residues long. Germline lookup yields CDR1 SGHAT and CDR2 FQNNGV.

The receptor was derived from a man between 45 and 60 years old who had recovered from COVID-19. Material: PBMCs or T cells enriched from blood (not recorded which). V usage is TRBV11-2 and J usage is TRBJ2-3; D remains unclear. The CDR3 DNA follows: TGTGCCAGCAGCTTAGTCTCCTTCAGACTCCCCACAGATACGCAGTATTTT. Translating it yields CASSLVSFRLPTDTQYF.